The rows below give T cell receptor beta chains drawn from one sample of a study of cytomegalovirus exposure and HLA in healthy donors. The repertoire was sequenced with immunoSEQ multiplex PCR; TCRdb's copy has only in-frame clones and lacks some. In the table there are about 190,000 clones, roughly 86% of which are singletons. Source material: PBMCs. The receptors were sampled from a woman aged 18-29 years in good health and CMV-seronegative. Both conserved end residues are part of each CDR3. Each record gives: J gene, V gene, clone size, CDR3 protein. The size entry is marked missing in some rows and otherwise reads once, few, many or a size class.

TRBJ2-7,TRBV30,-,CAWSVESYEQYF
TRBJ1-6,TRBV30,once,CAWSRDRANSPLHF
TRBJ1-1,TRBV7-9,-,CASSLVAGPLRGF
TRBJ2-7,TRBV4-1,few,CASSQGAGGGFIYEQYF
TRBJ2-2,TRBV5-1,-,CASSLVELGGPGELFF
TRBJ1-5,TRBV4-1,-,CASSQVVRLVEPQHF
TRBJ2-7,TRBV10-3,once,CAISGGRALGEQYF
TRBJ1-2,TRBV4-1,-,CASSQVEGEGADYGYTF
TRBJ1-5,TRBV11-2,-,CASSPSGRAQPQHF
TRBJ2-1,TRBV28,-,CANGRALNEQFF
TRBJ2-3,TRBV11-2,-,CASSSIAGALTDTQYF
TRBJ2-2,TRBV7-7,-,CASSPGQGGTGELFF
TRBJ2-1,TRBV10-1,-,CASSETGGRFPSEQFF
TRBJ2-1,TRBV19,-,CASSGPVSGNNEQFF
TRBJ1-1,TRBV30,-,CAWSTGQGYTEAFF
TRBJ1-6,TRBV5-1,once,CASSSLTGDNSPLHF
TRBJ2-1,TRBV27,-,CASSSKGQGPRDEQFF
TRBJ1-5,TRBV6-4,-,CASSLSGDSNQPQHF
TRBJ2-3,TRBV6-4,-,CASSAPPWAGKETDTQYF
TRBJ1-1,TRBV6-1,once,CASRLQGANTEAFF
TRBJ2-3,TRBV4-2,-,CASSQDTSGRAPDTQYF
TRBJ1-2,TRBV11-2,-,CASSSGQGVYGYTF
TRBJ2-3,TRBV28,-,CASRRPSTDTQYF
TRBJ2-2,TRBV27,-,CASSFRLASNTGELFF
TRBJ2-4,TRBV18,-,CASSPPSSREGKNIQYF
TRBJ1-3,TRBV27,-,CASSLYRGSGNTIYF
TRBJ1-3,TRBV28,-,CASRGGGSVTGNTIYF
TRBJ1-1,TRBV5-5,-,CASSRQGQNTEAFF
TRBJ2-7,TRBV12-5,-,CASGLAASPYEQYF
TRBJ1-5,TRBV5-8,-,CASSPGQAKNQPQHF
TRBJ1-3,TRBV5-4,-,CASSLGSGNTIYF
TRBJ2-7,TRBV28,-,CASTPVGQPYEQYF
TRBJ2-7,TRBV30,-,CAWSMGTEYEQYF
TRBJ2-3,TRBV29-1,-,CSVDRGQTQYF
TRBJ1-1,TRBV7-6,-,CASSSEGENTEAFF
TRBJ1-6,TRBV5-1,-,CASSLGTGRNSPLHF
TRBJ1-5,TRBV6-6,-,CASSYHILQGGQPQHF
TRBJ1-1,TRBV6-5,-,CASSYSGQGRTEAFF
TRBJ2-1,TRBV4-2,-,CASSKASGEPYNEQFF
TRBJ2-1,TRBV2,-,CASSLGLNNEQFF
TRBJ1-2,TRBV4-1,few,CASSQDVTGNPYTF
TRBJ2-7,TRBV18,-,CASSPRDRDYEQYF
TRBJ2-7,TRBV6-1,-,CASRALAVSEQYF
TRBJ2-3,TRBV29-1,-,CSPGESTDTQYF
TRBJ2-3,TRBV5-1,-,CASSFPGTSGRPNTDTQYF
TRBJ1-1,TRBV6-1,once,CASSEAMNTEAFF
TRBJ1-2,TRBV5-1,-,CASSLGTDRGDGYTF
TRBJ1-2,TRBV28,-,CASSSGERGYTF